The text below deals with one TCR beta chain. Germline CDR1 is SGHRS and CDR2 is YFSETQ. J was trimmed by 2 bases and V by 4 bases; bases with no gene match: 8. This CDR3 has 16 amino acids. These data come from a study of blood T cell repertoires in COVID-19. Turning to the study itself: Sites across the United States, Italy and Spain contributed samples from acute and convalescent COVID-19.

This table comes from immunoSEQ multiplex PCR, and its TCRdb copy is limited to in-frame clones, with some not included. The sample holds over 200,000 clones; about 89% are singletons and the top ten take around 4.8%. The sequence derives from a woman between 35 and 50 years old with acute or convalescent COVID-19. The chain links TRBV5-1 to TRBJ2-5; TRBD2 matches at 10 bases. The sequenced sample was peripheral blood. CDR3 sequence (DNA): TGCGCCAGCAGCGGAATAGCGGGGGGTACGCAAGAGACCCAGTACTTC. Its protein is CASSGIAGGTQETQYF.